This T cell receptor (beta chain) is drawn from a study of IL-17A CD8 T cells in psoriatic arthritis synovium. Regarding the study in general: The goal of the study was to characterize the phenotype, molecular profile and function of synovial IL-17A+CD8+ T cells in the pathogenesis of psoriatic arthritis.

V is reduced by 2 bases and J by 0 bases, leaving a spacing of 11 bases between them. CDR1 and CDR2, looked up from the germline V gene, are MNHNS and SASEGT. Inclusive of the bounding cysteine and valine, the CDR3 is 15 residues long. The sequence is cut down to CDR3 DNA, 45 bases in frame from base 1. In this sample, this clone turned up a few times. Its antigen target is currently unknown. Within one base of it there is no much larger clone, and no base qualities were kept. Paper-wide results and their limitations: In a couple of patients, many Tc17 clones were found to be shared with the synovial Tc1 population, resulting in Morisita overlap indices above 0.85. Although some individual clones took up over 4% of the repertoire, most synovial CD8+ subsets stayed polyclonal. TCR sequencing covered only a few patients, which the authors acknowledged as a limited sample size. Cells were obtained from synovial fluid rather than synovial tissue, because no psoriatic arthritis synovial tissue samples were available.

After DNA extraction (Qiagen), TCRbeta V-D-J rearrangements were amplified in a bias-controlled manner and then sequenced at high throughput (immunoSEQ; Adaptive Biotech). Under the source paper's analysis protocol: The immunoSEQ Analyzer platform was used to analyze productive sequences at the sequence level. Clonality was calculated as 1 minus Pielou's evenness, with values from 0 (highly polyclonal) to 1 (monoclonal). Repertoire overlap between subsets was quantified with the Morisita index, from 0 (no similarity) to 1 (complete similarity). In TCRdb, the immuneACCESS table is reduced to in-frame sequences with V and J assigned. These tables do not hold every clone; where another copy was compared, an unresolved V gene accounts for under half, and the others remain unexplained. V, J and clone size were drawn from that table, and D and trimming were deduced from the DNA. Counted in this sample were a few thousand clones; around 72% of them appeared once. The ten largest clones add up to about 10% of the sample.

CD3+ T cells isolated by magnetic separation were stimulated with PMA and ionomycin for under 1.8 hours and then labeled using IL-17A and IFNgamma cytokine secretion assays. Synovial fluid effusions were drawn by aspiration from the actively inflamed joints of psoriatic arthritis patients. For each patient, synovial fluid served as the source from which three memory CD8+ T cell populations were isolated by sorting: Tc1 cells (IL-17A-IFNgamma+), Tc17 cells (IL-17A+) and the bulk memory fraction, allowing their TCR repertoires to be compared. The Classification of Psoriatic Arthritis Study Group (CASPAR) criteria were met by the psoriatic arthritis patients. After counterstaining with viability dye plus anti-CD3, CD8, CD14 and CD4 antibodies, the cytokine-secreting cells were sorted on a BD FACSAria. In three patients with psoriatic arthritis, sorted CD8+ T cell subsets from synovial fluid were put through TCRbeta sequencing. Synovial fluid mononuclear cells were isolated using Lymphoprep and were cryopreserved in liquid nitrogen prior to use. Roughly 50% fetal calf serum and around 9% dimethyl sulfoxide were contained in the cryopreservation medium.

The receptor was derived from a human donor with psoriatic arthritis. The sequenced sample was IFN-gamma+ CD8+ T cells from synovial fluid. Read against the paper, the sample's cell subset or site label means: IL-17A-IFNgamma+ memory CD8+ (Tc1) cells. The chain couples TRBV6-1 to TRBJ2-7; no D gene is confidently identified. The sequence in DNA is TGTGCCAGCAGTGAATTAGGCGGAAGCTCCTACGAGCAGTACGTC. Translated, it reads CASSELGGSSYEQYV.